This T cell receptor beta chain derives from a study of sequential checkpoint blockade in melanoma. Study context: Randomization was 1:1 between first-line nivolumab→ipilimumab and ipilimumab→nivolumab. Each arm's sequence ended with maintenance nivolumab.

The sample's treatment: randomized to nivolumab then ipilimumab (arm A) or the reverse (arm B). From thawed PBMCs, live CD3+CD8+ cells negative for CD19 and CD56 were sorted. The V segment lost 3 bases and the J segment 3 bases; nucleotides outside the gene matches: 11. The germline gives CDR1 MDHEN, CDR2 SYDVKM. This CDR3 is built from 16 residues. TCRdb's table, derived via immunoSEQ multiplex PCR, lists solely in-frame clones and lacks some. This sample carries approximately 12,000 clones, 82% of them seen once, and the ten largest clones take roughly 7.5%. The sequence was collected from a human donor with melanoma. The chain employs TRBV28 and TRBJ2-7; 7 nucleotides match TRBD1. This specimen was CD8+ T cells sorted from blood (inferred from file names), taken from a patient given nivolumab and ipilimumab in sequence. The CDR3 coding sequence is TGTGCCAGCAGTTTCCCTGGGACAGAAACTATCTACGAGCAGTACTTC. Its translation: CASSFPGTETIYEQYF.